A single sample gave rise to the 23 T cell receptor beta chains below, sequenced in a study of blood T cells in healthy people across ages. A sample-barcoded 5' primer and a J-beta primer mix were used in a second PCR of about 6 to 12 cycles. TCRdb re-called the 5' RACE reads with MiXCR, one entry per CDR3 protein. The sample lists more than 700,000 distinct CDR3 sequences, about half seen once, with 15% to 20% in the top ten. Sequencing was done on a sample of blood. These receptor sequences come from a man older than 75 in good health.

This clonotype showed up just a few times. The chain links TRBV12-3 or TRBV12-4 to TRBJ2-3; TRBD2 matches 9 bases. With 3 bases clipped from V and 3 bases from J, the junction kept 4 bases outside the gene matches. This CDR3 has 15 residues. CDR3 in amino acids: CASSFGGRATDTQYF. CDR3 DNA: TGTGCCAGCAGTTTCGGCGGGAGGGCAACAGATACGCAGTATTTT.

The rearrangement uses TRBV9 and TRBJ2-1, with 7 bases aligning to TRBD2. Germline assignment: CDR1 SGDLS and CDR2 YYNGEE. After removal of 4 bases from V and 5 bases from J, the junction contained 15 bases not matched to a gene. This CDR3 is built from 17 residues. The CDR3 spells CASSSLGSGNPHNEQFF. The CDR3 nucleotides read TGTGCCAGCAGCTCGTTGGGGAGCGGGAACCCCCACAATGAGCAGTTCTTC.

The rearrangement joins TRBV20-1 to TRBJ2-3; 8 bases align to TRBD2. With V trimmed by 0 bases and J by 5 bases, 16 bases remained unmatched. This CDR3 is built from 18 residues. CDR1 and CDR2 (germline): DFQATT, SNEGSKA (reference sequence). CDR3: CSARDGGGSGIKGDTQYF. In DNA, the CDR3 is TGCAGTGCTAGAGATGGGGGGGGTAGCGGGATTAAAGGAGATACGCAGTATTTT.

V gene TRBV11-2 combines with J gene TRBJ2-5; a weak D match, TRBD2 (7 bases). Per germline, CDR1 SGHAT and CDR2 FQNNGV. V was cut by 5 bases and J by 1 base, with 17 bases left in between. The CDR3 is 16 residues long. The CDR3 sequence: CASSSKGGGLQETQYF. CDR3 coding DNA: TGTGCCAGCAGCAGCAAAGGGGGGGGGCTCCAAGAGACCCAGTACTTC.

A few counts support this clonotype. CDR3 sequence (DNA): TGTGCCATCAGTGAGGGGCTAGCTCCGGGTGGCAATGAGCAGTTCTTC. The encoded protein is CAISEGLAPGGNEQFF. J is TRBJ2-1 and V is TRBV10-3; a possible D gene is TRBD2 (5 bases). Germline V gene data show CDR1 as ENHRY and CDR2 as SYGVKD. Trimming stripped 2 bases from V and 6 bases from J, with 17 bases between. This CDR3 spans 16 amino acids.

In its sample, this clonotype was seen a few times. This chain joins TRBV20-1 and TRBJ2-1; D not resolved. Germline V gene data show CDR1 as DFQATT and CDR2 as SNEGSKA (reference sequence). This CDR3 region has 13 residues. The V end was cut by 1 base, the J end by 7 bases, with 11 bases between. The chain's CDR3 is CSARGYSQNEQFF. DNA for the CDR3: TGCAGTGCTAGAGGTTACTCTCAAAATGAGCAGTTCTTC.

This clonotype was seen a handful of times. One junction end disagrees with the germline gene, perhaps due to a read error. The gene calls are TRBV5-1 and TRBJ2-2, with D perhaps matching TRBD1 (5 bases). The CDR3 extends over 14 amino acids. CDR1 and CDR2 from the germline V gene are SGHRS and YFSETQ. Here the CDR3 reads CASSLAGNPGELFF. The CDR3 DNA follows: TGCGCCAGCAGCTTGGCAGGGAACCCCGGGGAGCTGTTTTTT.

This clonotype was observed a handful of times. The chain employs TRBV13 and TRBJ1-1, with D unclear. Trimming cost V 0 bases and J 7 bases, with 12 bases left between them. Germline V gene sequence: CDR1 PRHDT, CDR2 FYEKMQ (reference sequence). CDR3 size: 14 residues. Written as DNA, the CDR3 is TGTGCCAGCAGCTTAGGCGGCAAGGGCTTTGAAGCTTTCTTT. Translation gives CASSLGGKGFEAFF.

The V and J genes are TRBV7-9 and TRBJ2-2, with TRBD1 as a possible D gene (5 bases). The germline V gene has CDR1 SEHNR and CDR2 FQNEAQ (reference sequence). Trimming pared 5 bases from V and 1 base from J, leaving 14 bases between. The length of the CDR3 is 16 residues. The CDR3 sequence is CASSPSPGQNTGELFF. The CDR3 nucleotides are TGTGCCAGCAGCCCATCCCCCGGACAGAACACCGGGGAGCTGTTTTTT.

The chain links TRBV15 to TRBJ1-1; the D gene is possibly TRBD1 (6 bases). The germline CDR1 and CDR2 sequences are LNHNV and YYDKDF (reference sequence). With 0 bases removed from V and 7 bases from J, the gap between germline ends came to 18 bases. This CDR3 contains 16 residues. CDR3 sequence: CATSRDRAQGRGEAFF. In DNA, the CDR3 is TGTGCCACCAGCAGAGATCGGGCACAGGGTCGGGGTGAAGCTTTCTTT.

Remarks on this clonotype: It may be a read error: a sequence one base away is much more abundant. The DNA for the CDR3 is TGTGCCAGCAGCTCTCCGGGAGCGACCCGCGGGCCCTACGAGCAGTACTTC. This encodes CASSSPGATRGPYEQYF. The J gene is TRBJ2-5, the V gene TRBV7-9; possible D gene TRBD2, 6 bases. The J call may be faulty, since TRBJ2-7 better matches the DNA end. Germline V gene data show CDR1 as SEHNR and CDR2 as FQNEAQ (reference sequence). This CDR3 is 17 amino acids long.

This clonotype showed up just a few times. The DNA for the CDR3 is TGCGCCAGCAGTGCGGACACGGGCACTGAAGCTTTCTTT. Its translation is CASSADTGTEAFF. V usage is TRBV10-1 and J usage is TRBJ1-1; possible D gene TRBD1, 5 bases. The CDR3 is made up of 13 amino acids. Germline V gives CDR1 WNHNN, CDR2 SYGVQD (reference sequence). V lost 4 bases, J lost 4 bases, and 10 bases lay in between.

The sample holds many counts of this clonotype. The chain uses TRBV14 and TRBJ2-3; TRBD2 might be the D (5 bases). Germline CDR1 SGHDN, CDR2 FVKESK. The CDR3 extends over 17 amino acids. Deletions cut 0 bases from V and 0 bases from J, with 13 bases between. The DNA for the CDR3 is TGTGCCAGCAGCCAAGAAGTTGCCGGGATGAGCACAGATACGCAGTATTTT. It is translated as CASSQEVAGMSTDTQYF.

This clonotype showed up just a few times. V gene TRBV7-2 combines with J gene TRBJ2-3; D call uncertain. Deletions cut 5 bases from V and 6 bases from J, with 9 bases between. The CDR3 has 12 residues. Germline V gene data show CDR1 as SGHTA and CDR2 as FQGNSA. CDR3 coding DNA: TGTGCCAGCAGCCCTTCCGCTGATACGCAGTATTTT. Amino acid sequence: CASSPSADTQYF. Drawing the rest from reference TRBV7-2 and TRBJ2-3, the complete variable domain is GAGVSQSPSNKVTEKGKDVELRCDPISGHTALYWYRQSLGQGLEFLIYFQGNSAPDKSGLPSDRFSAERTGGSVSTLTIQRTQQEDSAVYLCASSPSADTQYFGPGTRLTVL.

This clonotype appeared a few times. The rearrangement uses TRBV3-1 and TRBJ2-7, with TRBD2 matching over 7 bases. Unmatched junction bases numbered 6, after V lost 3 bases and J lost 7 bases. The CDR3 has 13 residues. CDR1 and CDR2 (germline): LGHDT, YNNKEL (reference sequence). The CDR3 DNA reads TGTGCCAGCAGCCAGTCACTAGCGAGAGAGCAGTACTTC. Protein product: CASSQSLAREQYF.

The chain links TRBV25-1 to TRBJ2-3; D remains ambiguous. The CDR3 covers 15 residues. Per germline, CDR1 MGHDK and CDR2 SYGVNS. Trimming pared 5 bases from V and 0 bases from J, leaving 12 bases between. The CDR3 region is CASSFSSASTDTQYF. In DNA form, the CDR3 reads TGTGCCAGCAGTTTCTCTAGTGCTAGCACAGATACGCAGTATTTT.

This clonotype was seen only a few times. This chain uses TRBV10-3 with TRBJ1-5; 7 nucleotides agree with TRBD1. Looked up from germline, CDR1 is ENHRY and CDR2 is SYGVKD. V lost 0 bases to trimming and J lost 1 base; unmatched junction nucleotides: 6. The CDR3 runs 17 residues. CDR3 region: CAISESAGQSSNQPQHF. CDR3 coding DNA: TGTGCCATCAGTGAGTCGGCGGGACAGTCAAGCAATCAGCCCCAGCATTTT.

Of note for this clonotype: A much larger clone differs from this one at a single base, so this may be a read error. The V call is TRBV7-3, the J call TRBJ2-3; 7 nucleotides agree with TRBD2. Unmatched junction bases numbered 9, after V lost 5 bases and J lost 1 base. This CDR3 region has 16 residues. Germline assignment: CDR1 SGHTA and CDR2 FQGTGA. CDR3 sequence: CASSHLAVGGTDTQYF. The CDR3 DNA reads TGTGCCAGCAGCCATCTAGCGGTGGGGGGCACAGATACGCAGTATTTT.

The chain uses TRBV5-1 and TRBJ1-4, with D possibly being TRBD1 (5 bases). Germline assignment: CDR1 SGHRS and CDR2 YFSETQ. The CDR3 has 15 amino acids. The V and J ends lost 4 bases and 2 bases respectively, with 12 bases between them. CDR3 in DNA: TGCGCCAGCAGCCCAGGGTTCGGTACTAATGAAAAACTGTTTTTT. It translates to CASSPGFGTNEKLFF.

This clonotype was counted between two and nine times. The chain combines TRBV7-2 with TRBJ2-7; D gene ambiguous. CDR3 length: 14 residues. Per germline, CDR1 SGHTA and CDR2 FQGNSA. Deletions cut 4 bases from V and 3 bases from J, with 13 bases between. The CDR3 DNA reads TGTGCCAGCAGCTCAGTCGGGCGGAGCTACGAGCAGTACTTC. Protein: CASSSVGRSYEQYF.

As regards this clonotype: This may come from a read error, since a much larger clone is one base off. The chain combines TRBV6-2 or TRBV6-3 with TRBJ2-1, with D hard to call. V was pared by 7 bases and J by 7 bases, with 17 bases between. The CDR3 loop spans 14 amino acids. CDR1 MNHEY and CDR2 SVGEGT come from the germline V gene. The CDR3, as DNA: TGTGCCAGCACCAAGGTCTCCCGTTGGAATGAGCAGTTCTTC. Translated, it gives CASTKVSRWNEQFF.

The sample holds many counts of this clonotype. A clone one base away is much larger, so this may be a read error. CDR3 bases: TGCAGTGCTAGGCGGATGGGGCAGTGGGAGCAGTACTTC. Translating gives CSARRMGQWEQYF. The gene calls are TRBV20-1 and TRBJ2-5; D may be TRBD1 or TRBD2 (5 bases each). Between the trimmed V and J ends, which lost 3 bases and 11 bases, there was a span of 19 bases. This CDR3 spans 13 amino acids. Germline CDR1 reads DFQATT; CDR2 reads SNEGSKA (reference sequence).

The chain is built from TRBV5-1 and TRBJ2-1; D is tentatively TRBD1 or TRBD2 (5 bases each). There are 14 residues in the CDR3. V lost 3 bases to trimming and J lost 5 bases, with 12 bases between them. Looked up from germline, CDR1 is SGHRS and CDR2 is YFSETQ. CDR3 in amino acids: CASSSGPGDNEQFF. CDR3 nucleotide sequence: TGCGCCAGCAGCTCGGGGCCGGGCGACAATGAGCAGTTCTTC.